This passage covers 20 T cell receptor beta chains from one sample sequenced in a study of blood T cells in healthy people across ages. For the second PCR, which ran for about 6 to 11 cycles, a sample-barcoded 5' primer and a J-beta primer mix were used. TCRdb used MiXCR to reprocess the 5' RACE reads, holding one entry per CDR3 protein. The sample holds over a million distinct CDR3 sequences, 35% to 55% seen once. Sequenced sample: blood. The receptors were sampled from a woman in her sixties or seventies in good health.

The CDR3 loop is CASSPILKHGLYEQYF. In DNA form, the CDR3 reads TGTGCCAGCAGTCCCATCCTGAAACACGGGCTGTACGAGCAGTACTTC. The chain couples TRBV27 to TRBJ2-7; D is unresolved. Trimming cost V 5 bases and J 4 bases, with 21 bases left between them. CDR1 and CDR2 from the germline V gene are MNHEY and SMNVEV (reference sequence). The CDR3 loop spans 16 amino acids.

The genes are TRBV11-2 and TRBJ2-1; maybe TRBD2 (5 bases). Germline assignment: CDR1 SGHAT and CDR2 FQNNGV. CDR3 size: 16 residues. V lost 2 bases and J lost 1, with 12 bases in between. CDR3 residues: CASSLRRVGSYNEQFF. Here the CDR3 DNA reads TGTGCCAGCAGCTTAAGGCGGGTAGGGTCCTACAATGAGCAGTTCTTC.

This clonotype was counted ten times or more. In DNA, the CDR3 is TGTGCCAGCAGCGAATCCCGGCGGTTTCCCTACGAGCAGTACTTC. The encoded protein is CASSESRRFPYEQYF. This chain uses TRBV7-2 with TRBJ2-7; D gene ambiguous. The V and J ends lost 5 bases and 2 bases respectively, with 16 bases between them. This CDR3 comprises 15 residues. Germline values: CDR1 SGHTA, CDR2 FQGNSA.

The chain links TRBV18 to TRBJ2-1; unclear D gene. Germline V gene lookup returns CDR1 KGHSH and CDR2 LQKENI. The ends were cut back, 4 bases at V and 0 bases at J, with 10 bases in the middle. The CDR3 has 15 residues. The chain's CDR3 is CASSLLLSSYNEQFF. CDR3 nucleotide sequence: TGTGCCAGCTCACTTTTGTTGAGCTCCTACAATGAGCAGTTCTTC.

In its sample, this clonotype was seen many times. The CDR3 DNA sequence: TGTGCCAGCAGCTTATCGGGCGGACAGGGGGCAAACTATGGCTACACCTTC. This translates into CASSLSGGQGANYGYTF. The V call is TRBV7-2, the J call TRBJ1-2, with 11 bases identical to TRBD1. CDR1 is SGHTA and CDR2 is FQGNSA in the germline V gene. CDR3 length: 17 amino acids. V lost 2 bases to trimming and J lost 2 bases; unmatched junction nucleotides: 7.

This clonotype was observed a few times. The CDR3 region is CASSTVGSWANVLTF. DNA of the CDR3: TGTGCCAGCAGTACTGTCGGGTCTTGGGCCAACGTCCTGACTTTC. V is TRBV5-4 and J is TRBJ2-6; D remains unclear. The CDR3 totals 15 residues. From germline, CDR1 is SGHNT and CDR2 YYREEE (reference sequence). Trimming shortened V by 5 bases and J by 5 bases, and 14 bases separated the two germline ends.

The gene calls are TRBV19 and TRBJ2-1; D may be TRBD2 (6 bases). Trimming left V 4 bases short and J 0 bases short, with 10 bases between. This CDR3 region has 15 residues. CDR1 and CDR2 (germline): LNHDA, SQIVND (reference sequence). CDR3 protein: CASSTSASSYNEQFF. In DNA, the CDR3 is TGTGCCAGTAGTACTAGCGCGAGCTCCTACAATGAGCAGTTCTTC.

This clonotype showed up just a few times. This chain links TRBV11-2 with TRBJ2-4; 9 nucleotides align to TRBD2. The J call may be faulty, since TRBJ2-5 better matches the DNA end. The CDR3 has 19 amino acids. Per the germline V gene, CDR1 is SGHAT and CDR2 is FQNNGV. The CDR3 reads CASSLFWDVEGLAGPTQYF. In DNA form, the CDR3 reads TGTGCCAGCAGCTTATTTTGGGATGTTGAAGGGCTAGCGGGGCCGACCCAGTACTTC.

The chain couples TRBV7-3 to TRBJ2-1; 12 bases are a match to TRBD2. Trimming took 0 bases from V and 6 from J; bases not matched to a gene: 9. Germline CDR1 reads SGHTA; CDR2 reads FQGTGA. The CDR3 totals 18 residues. The CDR3 reads CASSLTIRLAGGPNEQFF. Here the CDR3 DNA reads TGTGCCAGCAGCTTAACGATTCGGCTAGCGGGAGGGCCCAATGAGCAGTTCTTC. The variable domain in full, with the rest retrieved from reference TRBV7-3 and TRBJ2-1, is GAGVSQTPSNKVTEKGKYVELRCDPISGHTALYWYRQSLGQGPEFLIYFQGTGAADDSGLPNDRFFAVRPEGSVSTLKIQRTERGDSAVYLCASSLTIRLAGGPNEQFFGPGTRLTVL.

For the CDR3, the DNA is TGTGCCAGCAGTTTGATTGGGGATTCCGGGGAGCTGTTTTTT. Its protein product is CASSLIGDSGELFF. The rearrangement uses TRBV28 and TRBJ1-4; no firm D call. The end of the DNA is better explained by TRBJ2-2, so the J call may be wrong. The CDR3 sequence is 14 residues long. CDR1 and CDR2 (germline): MDHEN, SYDVKM.

This clonotype occurred a few times. V gene TRBV5-1 combines with J gene TRBJ2-1; no clear D gene. CDR1 and CDR2 from the germline V gene are SGHRS and YFSETQ. This CDR3 has 14 amino acids. Trimming cost V 4 bases and J 0 bases, with 8 bases left between them. CDR3 in DNA: TGCGCCAGCAGCCCTATAGCCTCCTACAATGAGCAGTTCTTC. Protein sequence: CASSPIASYNEQFF. Full variable domain (remainder filled in from reference TRBV5-1 and TRBJ2-1): KAGVTQTPRYLIKTRGQQVTLSCSPISGHRSVSWYQQTPGQGLQFLFEYFSETQRNKGNFPGRFSGRQFSNSRSEMNVSTLELGDSALYLCASSPIASYNEQFFGPGTRLTVL.

On this clonotype itself: A much larger clone differs by one base, so this may be a read error. The chain uses TRBV15 and TRBJ2-7; D ambiguous. In germline, CDR1 is LNHNV, CDR2 YYDKDF (reference sequence). The CDR3 consists of 13 residues. V was pared by 0 bases and J by 5 bases, with 8 bases between. The CDR3 DNA is TGTGCCACCAGCAGAGACAGGTTAGACGAGCAGTACTTC. Residues: CATSRDRLDEQYF.

Only a few counts were recorded for this clonotype. The chain is built from TRBV5-1 and TRBJ2-5; TRBD1 agrees at 7 bases. The CDR3 is 15 amino acids. Trimming took 3 bases from V and 2 from J; bases not matched to a gene: 7. Germline CDR1 reads SGHRS; CDR2 reads YFSETQ. The CDR3 sequence: CASSSGQITQETQYF. CDR3 bases: TGCGCCAGCAGCTCGGGACAGATCACGCAAGAGACCCAGTACTTC.

This chain links TRBV12-3 or TRBV12-4 with TRBJ1-2; D gene uncertain. This CDR3 is built from 10 residues. V was trimmed by 8 bases and J by 7 bases, leaving 8 bases between them. The CDR3, as DNA: TGTGCCAGCTCTCGGAGTGGCTACACCTTC. Translation gives CASSRSGYTF.

The J gene is TRBJ2-1, the V gene TRBV25-1; either TRBD1 or TRBD2 may supply D (5 bases each). Trimming pared 10 bases from V and 2 bases from J, leaving 18 bases between. The CDR3 has 15 amino acids. Germline V gene data show CDR1 as MGHDK and CDR2 as SYGVNS. The CDR3 reads CATRPTGSAYNEQFF. The CDR3 DNA sequence: TGTGCCACTCGCCCCACAGGTAGCGCCTACAATGAGCAGTTCTTC.

The chain combines TRBV14 with TRBJ2-4; either TRBD1 or TRBD2 may fit D (6 bases each). Germline V gene sequence: CDR1 SGHDN, CDR2 FVKESK. The CDR3 extends over 16 amino acids. Trimming left V 4 bases short and J 3 bases short, with 16 bases between. The CDR3 DNA sequence: TGTGCCAGCAGCCCCTATAGGGGGGTGGGCAAAAACATTCAGTACTTC. It encodes CASSPYRGVGKNIQYF.

The chain joins TRBV20-1 to TRBJ2-3; 9 bases match TRBD2. This CDR3 is built from 14 residues. Germline loops: CDR1 DFQATT, CDR2 SNEGSKA (reference sequence). The ends lost 4 bases at V and 3 bases at J; junction bases unmatched: 5. The CDR3 loop is CSAKRSGSTDTQYF. The CDR3, as DNA: TGCAGTGCTAAACGTAGCGGGAGTACAGATACGCAGTATTTT.

Ten or more counts support this clonotype. This chain uses TRBV4-2 with TRBJ2-5, with 13 positions matching TRBD2. This CDR3 has 17 amino acids. The junction had 3 bases not matched to a gene; V was cut back by 1 base and J by 1 base. Germline CDR1 LGHNA, CDR2 YNFKEQ. The CDR3 region is CASSQAGLAGSQETQYF. CDR3 DNA: TGTGCCAGCAGCCAAGCGGGACTAGCGGGATCCCAAGAGACCCAGTACTTC.

This clonotype was recorded only once. The chain employs TRBV7-7 and TRBJ2-5; 9 positions agree with TRBD1. V dropped 6 bases and J dropped 1; count of bases not matched to a gene: 6. This CDR3 contains 15 residues. Germline V gene lookup returns CDR1 SSHAT and CDR2 FNYEAQ (reference sequence). The CDR3 region is CASSADRGAQETQYF. The CDR3 DNA sequence: TGTGCCAGCAGTGCAGACAGGGGGGCCCAAGAGACCCAGTACTTC.

The rearrangement joins TRBV20-1 to TRBJ2-3, with 11 bases lining up with TRBD2. CDR1 and CDR2 (germline): DFQATT, SNEGSKA (reference sequence). This CDR3 is 15 amino acids long. The trim removed 2 bases at V and 5 bases at J, leaving 6 bases unmatched. The CDR3, as DNA: TGCAGTGCTAGACCTACTAGCGGGGGAGGAGATACGCAGTATTTT. Encoded protein: CSARPTSGGGDTQYF.